Here is one TCR beta chain with its context. Its antigen is not known. The junction differs from germline at one of its ends, possibly a read error. Germline CDR1 reads SSHAT; CDR2 reads FNYEAQ (reference sequence). The CDR3 has 16 residues. These data belong to a study of T cell repertoires in cytomegalovirus infection. About the study: Alongside well-studied HLA-B-restricted CMV epitopes, recently identified HLA-C-restricted CMV epitopes were also used. Signatures in public TCR beta sequences pointed to both CMV infection and matching HLA type. The study, taken as a whole, reports: HLA-C-restricted CMV clonotypes gave the most frequent clonotype in two of eight donors. Summed frequency of shared TCR beta families picked out CMV carriers who also had the relevant HLA.

TCRdb fed the reads into MiXCR, producing one record per CDR3 protein. The repertoire holds fewer than 200,000 distinct CDR3 sequences, with less than 25% as singletons. Here the sequenced sample was CD8+ T cells from cultured PBMCs, taken from culture after CMV antigen stimulation. This clonotype was obtained from a human donor in good health (CMV status not recorded). Some clones in this sample may be carry-over from other donors' samples. The chain links TRBV7-7 to TRBJ2-5, with TRBD1 matching 8 bases. CDR3 sequence: CASSLESQGAGETQYF. The CDR3 coding sequence is TGTGCTAGCAGCTTAGAATCGCAGGGGGCAGGGGAGACCCAGTACTTC.